The rows below give T cell receptor beta chains drawn from one sample of a study of Graves' ophthalmopathy and Graves' hyperthyroidism. TCRdb re-derived calls from the multiplex PCR reads in MiXCR, one entry per CDR3 protein. The data show 650,000 to 900,000 distinct CDR3 sequences, 40% seen once. The sequenced sample consisted of peripheral blood. Receptors were obtained from an adult man with Graves' ophthalmopathy. Both conserved end residues are part of each CDR3.

v_call	j_call	cdr3_aa
TRBV29-1	TRBJ2-7	CSVVTSGEQYF
TRBV12-3/TRBV12-4	TRBJ1-1	CASSEDRVVLNTEAFF
TRBV29-1	TRBJ2-5	CSVAASGPQETQYF
TRBV24-1	TRBJ1-5	CASRPRGTGAGQPQHF
TRBV19	TRBJ1-2	CASSLRGSYYGYTF
TRBV15	TRBJ2-5	CATSSSPRQGEKETQYF
TRBV7-9	TRBJ1-1	CASSQLAGLEAFF
TRBV20-1	TRBJ1-5	CSARAYGTGGPLSNQPQHF
TRBV6-4	TRBJ2-7	CASSYGQNYEQYF
TRBV10-3	TRBJ1-2	CAIRQGQQNNYGYTF
TRBV9	TRBJ1-3	CASSPRVRQGYAGNTIYF
TRBV20-1	TRBJ2-2	CSARQGPSTGGLFF
TRBV20-1	TRBJ2-5	CSAWGTSGEVTQYF
TRBV6-5	TRBJ1-5	CASSEERSAAVNQPQHF
TRBV7-3	TRBJ2-5	CASSPFSGLGQETQYF
TRBV5-1	TRBJ1-1	CASSNRDRGGWNTEAFF
TRBV20-1	TRBJ2-7	CSARLAASSYEQYF
TRBV10-3	TRBJ2-5	CASNRLGRNQETQYF
TRBV7-9	TRBJ2-6	CASSRVPSGANVLTF
TRBV11-2	TRBJ1-5	CASSLDGTGGQPQHF
TRBV19	TRBJ1-4	CASSMSPGQGMMEKLFF
TRBV7-2	TRBJ1-5	CASSFDSNQPQHF
TRBV19	TRBJ2-5	CASRNRVQETQYF
TRBV6-6	TRBJ1-2	CASSYGTGVGYTF
TRBV5-1	TRBJ1-2	CASTGRYNYGYTF
TRBV2	TRBJ2-5	CASREGREETQYF
TRBV20-1	TRBJ1-3	CSVFGTKNTIYF
TRBV20-1	TRBJ2-6	CSATTGGTGANVLTF
TRBV29-1	TRBJ2-5	CSVARGEGQPQYF
TRBV20-1	TRBJ2-7	CSARDLTKQYF
TRBV28	TRBJ1-5	CASSLREGVNQPQHF
TRBV7-9	TRBJ1-3	CASIPGTPIGNTIYF
TRBV7-7	TRBJ2-6	CASSTGAASGANVLTF